The 19 T cell receptor beta chains listed next were all sequenced from one sample in a study of response to subunit inactivated influenza vaccine. TCRdb called the RT-PCR reads again in MiXCR, with one record for every CDR3 protein. The table includes hundreds of thousands of distinct CDR3 sequences, 10% to 12% detected once. These data were likewise used in another study, on T cells expressing NK-cell markers. From that second work: In generating TCR beta cDNA, 5'RACE template switching with UMIs was used.

The material was PBMCs from blood, obtained on the day of vaccination. The source is a man in his fifties or sixties who received an inactivated influenza vaccine.

V gene TRBV6-5 combines with J gene TRBJ2-3; D may be TRBD2 (6 bases). V was trimmed by 2 bases and J by 2 bases, leaving 11 bases between them. The CDR3 has 15 residues. The germline V gene has CDR1 MNHEY and CDR2 SVGAGI. CDR3 amino acids: CASSYRDWPTDTQYF. The CDR3 coding sequence is TGTGCCAGCAGTTACAGGGACTGGCCCACAGATACGCAGTATTTT.

The J gene is TRBJ2-1, the V gene TRBV11-2; D remains unclear. Per the germline V gene, CDR1 is SGHAT and CDR2 is FQNNGV. Trimming removed 1 base at V and 8 bases at J, with 12 bases between. This CDR3 has 14 residues. CDR3 residues: CASSLGITWDEQFF. The CDR3 DNA is TGTGCCAGCAGCTTAGGGATTACTTGGGATGAGCAGTTCTTC.

This clonotype has a handful of counts. The V and J genes are TRBV28 and TRBJ2-7; no firm D call. Germline V CDR1 and CDR2: MDHEN, SYDVKM. This CDR3 is built from 12 residues. V was pared by 4 bases and J by 2 bases, with 6 bases between. The CDR3 is CASSWGTYEQYF. CDR3 DNA sequence: TGTGCCAGCAGTTGGGGAACCTACGAGCAGTACTTC.

This chain joins TRBV6-2 or TRBV6-3 and TRBJ2-4; D ambiguous. Deletions cut 6 bases from V and 0 bases from J, with 9 bases between. Germline V CDR1 and CDR2: MNHEY, SVGEGT. This CDR3 is 14 amino acids long. The CDR3 coding sequence is TGTGCCAGCAGGGGAATGCTAGCCAAAAACATTCAGTACTTC. This sequence encodes CASRGMLAKNIQYF.

This clonotype was observed a handful of times. The chain uses TRBV20-1 and TRBJ2-3, with 8 bases fitting TRBD1. V trimming: 4 bases; J trimming: 5 bases; junction bases outside the gene matches: 14. Germline values: CDR1 DFQATT, CDR2 SNEGSKA (reference sequence). The CDR3 has 16 residues. The CDR3 DNA reads TGCAGTGCTACCCCTGGGAGACAGGGGATTCGAGATACGCAGTATTTT. Translating it yields CSATPGRQGIRDTQYF.

In this sample, this clonotype turned up a few times. This chain uses TRBV30 with TRBJ2-7, with no clear D. There are 13 residues in the CDR3. With 4 bases removed from V and 2 bases from J, the gap between germline ends came to 12 bases. Germline assignment: CDR1 GTSNPN and CDR2 SVGIG (reference sequence). This CDR3 is CAWTRYDPYEQYF. CDR3 DNA sequence: TGTGCCTGGACCCGCTATGACCCCTACGAGCAGTACTTC. Combining the CDR3 with reference TRBV30 and TRBJ2-7 gives the whole variable domain SQTIHQWPATLVQPVGSPLSLECTVEGTSNPNLYWYRQAAGRGLQLLFYSVGIGQISSEVPQNLSASRPQDRQFILSSKKLLLSDSGFYLCAWTRYDPYEQYFGPGTRLTVT.

The chain links TRBV20-1 to TRBJ2-5; TRBD1 matches 8 bases. With V trimmed by 4 bases and J by 5 bases, 12 bases remained unmatched. The CDR3 runs to 15 residues. CDR1 and CDR2 from the germline V gene are DFQATT and SNEGSKA (reference sequence). DNA of the CDR3: TGCAGTGCTAAACGGACAGGGAGGTTCGTGGAGACCCAGTACTTC. Residues: CSAKRTGRFVETQYF.

This clonotype came up many times. The chain is built from TRBV29-1 and TRBJ1-1; D gene ambiguous. The CDR3 consists of 11 residues. CDR1 is SQVTM, CDR2 ANQGSEA, per germline. Trimming stripped 5 bases from V and 2 bases from J, with 6 bases between. CDR3 protein: CSVLGNTEAFF. The CDR3 nucleotides read TGCAGCGTTCTTGGCAACACTGAAGCTTTCTTT. Variable domain in full (rest from reference TRBV29-1 and TRBJ1-1): SAVISQKPSRDICQRGTSLTIQCQVDSQVTMMFWYRQQPGQSLTLIATANQGSEATYESGFVIDKFPISRPNLTFSTLTVSNMSPEDSSIYLCSVLGNTEAFFGQGTRLTVV.

This clonotype has only a few counts. The chain has TRBV15 and TRBJ2-7; 8 nucleotides agree with TRBD1. Trimming at V came to 3 bases and at J to 4 bases, leaving 14 bases not matched to a gene. From germline, CDR1 is LNHNV and CDR2 YYDKDF (reference sequence). The CDR3 runs 17 residues. The CDR3 DNA follows: TGTGCCACCAGCAGGGGAAAGAGAACAGGGGGTAGTTACGAGCAGTACTTC. Encoded protein: CATSRGKRTGGSYEQYF.

A few counts support this clonotype. The V and J genes are TRBV3-1 and TRBJ2-1, with TRBD1 identical over 7 bases. Unmatched junction bases numbered 7, after V lost 5 bases and J lost 9 bases. The length of the CDR3 is 13 residues. Germline V gene sequence: CDR1 LGHDT, CDR2 YNNKEL (reference sequence). The CDR3 DNA reads TGTGCCAGCAGCTATCTTTCAGGGGGTGAGCAGTTCTTC. It codes for CASSYLSGGEQFF.

This clonotype has a handful of counts. The rearrangement joins TRBV20-1 to TRBJ2-7; D uncertain. The CDR3 consists of 13 residues. The germline V gene has CDR1 DFQATT and CDR2 SNEGSKA (reference sequence). V was clipped by 0 bases and J by 7 bases, with 13 bases between them. The CDR3 sequence: CSARESRRWEQYF. The CDR3 nucleotides are TGCAGTGCTAGAGAGTCTAGAAGGTGGGAGCAGTACTTC.

J is TRBJ2-5 and V is TRBV18; TRBD1 matches at 7 bases. Germline V gene data show CDR1 as KGHSH and CDR2 as LQKENI. The CDR3 is 13 residues long. V trimming: 5 bases; J trimming: 5 bases; junction bases outside the gene matches: 5. CDR3 region: CASSGHRGETQYF. In DNA, the CDR3 is TGTGCCAGCTCAGGACACAGGGGCGAGACCCAGTACTTC.

In its sample, this clonotype was seen a few times. Compared with germline, one end of the junction differs, possibly owing to a read error. The chain is built from TRBV29-1 and TRBJ2-3, with 11 bases identical to TRBD2. This CDR3 is built from 12 residues. Looked up from germline, CDR1 is SQVTM and CDR2 is ANQGSEA. The CDR3 DNA follows: TGCAGCGCCTTCGAACCTAGCGGGAGGACGAATTTT. Its translation is CSAFEPSGRTNF.

V is TRBV5-5 and J is TRBJ2-3; 7 bases match TRBD1. The CDR3 spans 17 residues. Losses at the gene ends were 2 bases for V and 0 bases for J; bases not matched to a gene: 9. The germline V gene encodes CDR1 SGHKS and CDR2 YYEKEE (reference sequence). CDR3 amino acids: CASSLGVRQGSTDTQYF. CDR3 sequence (DNA): TGTGCCAGCAGCTTAGGGGTACGACAGGGTAGCACAGATACGCAGTATTTT.

This chain joins TRBV5-1 and TRBJ2-3; D is tentatively TRBD1 or TRBD2 (6 bases each). CDR1 is SGHRS, CDR2 YFSETQ, per germline. The V and J ends lost 4 bases and 1 base respectively, with 13 bases between them. The CDR3 extends over 15 amino acids. The CDR3 nucleotides are TGCGCCAGCAGCGCAAGGGGGGCCCGCACAGATACGCAGTATTTT. This gives the protein CASSARGARTDTQYF.

In its sample, this clonotype was seen many times. This chain joins TRBV27 and TRBJ2-1; maybe TRBD2 (6 bases). The CDR3 has 15 amino acids. CDR1 is MNHEY and CDR2 is SMNVEV in the germline V gene (reference sequence). Between the trimmed V and J ends, which lost 4 bases and 3 bases, there was a span of 13 bases. The CDR3 region has the DNA TGTGCCAGCAGTTCTCTCCCGGGACTCTACAATGAGCAGTTCTTC. Translation gives CASSSLPGLYNEQFF.

The rearrangement joins TRBV5-1 to TRBJ2-3; D is possibly TRBD2 (6 bases). CDR1 and CDR2 (germline): SGHRS, YFSETQ. Trimming shortened V by 5 bases and J by 1 base, and 17 bases separated the two germline ends. The CDR3 loop spans 16 amino acids. Here the CDR3 reads CASRPTAGTGTDTQYF. The CDR3 DNA sequence: TGCGCCAGCAGGCCTACGGCCGGGACTGGCACAGATACGCAGTATTTT. Together with reference TRBV5-1 and TRBJ2-3, the CDR3 gives the full variable domain: KAGVTQTPRYLIKTRGQQVTLSCSPISGHRSVSWYQQTPGQGLQFLFEYFSETQRNKGNFPGRFSGRQFSNSRSEMNVSTLELGDSALYLCASRPTAGTGTDTQYFGPGTRLTVL.

This chain joins TRBV20-1 and TRBJ2-1; 10 nucleotides agree with TRBD1. This CDR3 contains 14 residues. Germline-derived CDR1 and CDR2 are DFQATT and SNEGSKA (reference sequence). V gave up 4 bases and J gave up 7 bases; unmatched junction bases: 7. Here the CDR3 DNA reads TGCAGTGCTAAGTGGGACAGGGGAAATAATGAGCAGTTCTTC. Translating gives CSAKWDRGNNEQFF.

There are a few counts of this clonotype. The V gene is TRBV20-1, the J gene TRBJ2-2, with 7 bases lining up with TRBD2. J was trimmed by 1 base and V by 0 bases; bases with no gene match: 5. CDR1 DFQATT and CDR2 SNEGSKA come from the germline V gene (reference sequence). The CDR3 spans 16 residues. The CDR3 nucleotides read TGCAGTGCTAGAGATCTCCAGCGGGGGAACACCGGGGAGCTGTTTTTT. It encodes CSARDLQRGNTGELFF.